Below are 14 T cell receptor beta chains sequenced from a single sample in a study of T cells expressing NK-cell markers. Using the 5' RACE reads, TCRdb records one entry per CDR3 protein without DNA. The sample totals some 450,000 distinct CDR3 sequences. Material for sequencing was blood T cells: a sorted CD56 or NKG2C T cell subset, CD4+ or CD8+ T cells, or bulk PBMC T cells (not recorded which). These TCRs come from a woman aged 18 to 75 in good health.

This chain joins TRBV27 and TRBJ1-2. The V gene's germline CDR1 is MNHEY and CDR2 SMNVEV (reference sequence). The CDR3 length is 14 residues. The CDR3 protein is CASSLRGSGYGYTF.

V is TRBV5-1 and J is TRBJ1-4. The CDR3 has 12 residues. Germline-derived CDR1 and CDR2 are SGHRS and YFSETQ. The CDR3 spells CASSHPDEKLFF.

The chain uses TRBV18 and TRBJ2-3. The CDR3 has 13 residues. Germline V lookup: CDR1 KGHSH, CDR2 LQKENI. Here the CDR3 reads CASSPANGDTQYF.

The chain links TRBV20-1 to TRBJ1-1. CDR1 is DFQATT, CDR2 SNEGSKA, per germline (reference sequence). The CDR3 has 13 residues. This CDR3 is CSARDLRALEAFF.

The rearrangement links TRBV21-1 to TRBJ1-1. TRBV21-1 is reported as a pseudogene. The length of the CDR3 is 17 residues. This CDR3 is CASSKAGWDGVDTEAFF.

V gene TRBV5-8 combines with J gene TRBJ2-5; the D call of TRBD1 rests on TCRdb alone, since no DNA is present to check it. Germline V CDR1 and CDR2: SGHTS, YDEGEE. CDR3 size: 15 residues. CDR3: CASSGGTGGLETQYF.

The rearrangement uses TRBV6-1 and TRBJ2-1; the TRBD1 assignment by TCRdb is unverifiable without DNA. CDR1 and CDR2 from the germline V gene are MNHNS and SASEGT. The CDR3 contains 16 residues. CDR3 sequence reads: CASRERPTGPYNEQFF.

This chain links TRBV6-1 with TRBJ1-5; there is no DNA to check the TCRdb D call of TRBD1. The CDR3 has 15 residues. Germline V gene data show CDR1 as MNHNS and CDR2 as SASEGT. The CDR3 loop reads CASSETQGLDQPQHF.

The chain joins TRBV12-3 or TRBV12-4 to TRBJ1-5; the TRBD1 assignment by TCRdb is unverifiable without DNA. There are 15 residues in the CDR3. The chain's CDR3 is CASNIQGLRNQPQHF.

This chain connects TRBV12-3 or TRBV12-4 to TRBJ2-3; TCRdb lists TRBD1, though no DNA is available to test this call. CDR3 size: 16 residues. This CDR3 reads CASGTPWGKGADTQYF.

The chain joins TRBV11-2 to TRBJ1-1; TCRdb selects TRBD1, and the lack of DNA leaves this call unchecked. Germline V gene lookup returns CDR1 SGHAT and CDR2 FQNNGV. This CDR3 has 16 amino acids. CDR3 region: CASSLSQGGSGTEAFF. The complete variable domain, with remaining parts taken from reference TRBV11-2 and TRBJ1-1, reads EAGVAQSPRYKIIEKRQSVAFWCNPISGHATLYWYQQILGQGPKLLIQFQNNGVVDDSQLPKDRFSAERLKGVDSTLKIQPAKLEDSAVYLCASSLSQGGSGTEAFFGQGTRLTVV.

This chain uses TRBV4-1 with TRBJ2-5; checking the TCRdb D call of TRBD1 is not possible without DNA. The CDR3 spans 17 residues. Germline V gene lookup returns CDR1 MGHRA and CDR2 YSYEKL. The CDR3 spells CASSQRVQGRTQETQYF.

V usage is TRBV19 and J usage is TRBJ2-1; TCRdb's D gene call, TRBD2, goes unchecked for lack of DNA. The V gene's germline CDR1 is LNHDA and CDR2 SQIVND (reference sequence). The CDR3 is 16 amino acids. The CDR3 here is CASSTRTSGGAREQFF.

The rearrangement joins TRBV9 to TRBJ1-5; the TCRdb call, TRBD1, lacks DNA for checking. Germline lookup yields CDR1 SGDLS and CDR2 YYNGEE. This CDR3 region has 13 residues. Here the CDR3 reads CASSPLGYQPQHF.